These 7 T cell receptor beta chains share one sample of origin, sequenced in a study of human T cells and chemical hapten exposure. Time point denoted: pre-sensitization, week 0. Treatment noted: therapeutic diphenylcyclopropenone sensitization with weekly scalp DPC. TCRdb reprocessed the RACE reads with MiXCR, giving one entry per CDR3 protein. Among 190,000 or so distinct CDR3 sequences listed, roughly 30% were seen once. The sequenced sample was whole blood, obtained in connection with sensitization to the hapten diphenylcyclopropenone (DPC). The source of these receptors is a woman aged 30 to 39 with alopecia areata. Some clones in this sample may be carry-over from other donors' samples.

The V gene is TRBV7-2, the J gene TRBJ2-7, with D possibly being TRBD2 (5 bases). This CDR3 is built from 15 residues. The germline V and J ends were trimmed by 5 bases and 3 bases, with 17 bases remaining between them. Germline-derived CDR1 and CDR2 are SGHTA and FQGNSA. The CDR3 region is CASSRTDSGLYEQYF. DNA for the CDR3: TGTGCCAGCAGCCGGACGGACTCAGGTCTCTACGAGCAGTACTTC.

J is TRBJ2-3 and V is TRBV28, with D unresolved. The CDR3 runs to 16 residues. V dropped 3 bases and J dropped 0 bases, with 13 bases sitting between them. Germline values: CDR1 MDHEN, CDR2 SYDVKM. The CDR3 nucleotides read TGTGCCAGCAGTTTCGCCCCGGGCCGTAGCACAGATACGCAGTATTTT. Translated: CASSFAPGRSTDTQYF.

This clonotype has just a few counts. The rearrangement uses TRBV28 and TRBJ2-3, with 7 positions matching TRBD1. Germline trimming cut 5 bases from V and 4 bases from J; bases unmatched to any gene: 12. Germline V gene lookup returns CDR1 MDHEN and CDR2 SYDVKM. This CDR3 comprises 16 residues. CDR3 in DNA: TGTGCCAGCAGTCCCCGACAGGGCCAAGGCGCAGATACGCAGTATTTT. The encoded protein is CASSPRQGQGADTQYF. Combining the CDR3 with reference TRBV28 and TRBJ2-3 gives the whole variable domain DVKVTQSSRYLVKRTGEKVFLECVQDMDHENMFWYRQDPGLGLRLIYFSYDVKMKEKGDIPEGYSVSREKKERFSLILESASTNQTSMYLCASSPRQGQGADTQYFGPGTRLTVL.

The gene calls are TRBV27 and TRBJ2-3; D possibly matches TRBD1 or TRBD2 (5 bases each). CDR1 is MNHEY and CDR2 is SMNVEV in the germline V gene (reference sequence). CDR3 length: 14 amino acids. Between the trimmed V and J ends, which lost 5 bases and 8 bases, there was a span of 17 bases. The CDR3 DNA reads as TGTGCCAGCAGTACATGGAAGGAGAGGGGTACGCAGTATTTT. This translates into CASSTWKERGTQYF.

This clonotype turned up a few times. The chain joins TRBV6-1 to TRBJ1-1; D call uncertain. The CDR3 is 12 amino acids. Trimming pared 5 bases from V and 4 bases from J, leaving 8 bases between. The germline V gene encodes CDR1 MNHNS and CDR2 SASEGT. In DNA form, the CDR3 reads TGTGCCAGCAGTCGACTTAGCACTGAAGCTTTCTTT. This sequence encodes CASSRLSTEAFF.

This clonotype was seen a handful of times. The V gene is TRBV7-2, the J gene TRBJ2-7; TRBD2 is a possible D gene (6 bases). Trimming took 5 bases from V and 2 from J, leaving 16 bases between them. Germline V gene lookup returns CDR1 SGHTA and CDR2 FQGNSA. The CDR3 spans 15 residues. The CDR3 DNA is TGTGCCAGCAGCCCAAGGCGGGGTGCAGCCTACGAGCAGTACTTC. This gives the protein CASSPRRGAAYEQYF.

The chain combines TRBV7-2 with TRBJ1-4; a possible D gene is TRBD1 (5 bases). The germline V gene encodes CDR1 SGHTA and CDR2 FQGNSA. V lost 4 bases and J 10 bases, leaving 16 bases between the germline ends. The CDR3 covers 14 residues. In DNA, the CDR3 is TGTGCCAGCAGCTCAACCGGGGGGTCTGGAAAACTGTTTTTT. It encodes CASSSTGGSGKLFF.